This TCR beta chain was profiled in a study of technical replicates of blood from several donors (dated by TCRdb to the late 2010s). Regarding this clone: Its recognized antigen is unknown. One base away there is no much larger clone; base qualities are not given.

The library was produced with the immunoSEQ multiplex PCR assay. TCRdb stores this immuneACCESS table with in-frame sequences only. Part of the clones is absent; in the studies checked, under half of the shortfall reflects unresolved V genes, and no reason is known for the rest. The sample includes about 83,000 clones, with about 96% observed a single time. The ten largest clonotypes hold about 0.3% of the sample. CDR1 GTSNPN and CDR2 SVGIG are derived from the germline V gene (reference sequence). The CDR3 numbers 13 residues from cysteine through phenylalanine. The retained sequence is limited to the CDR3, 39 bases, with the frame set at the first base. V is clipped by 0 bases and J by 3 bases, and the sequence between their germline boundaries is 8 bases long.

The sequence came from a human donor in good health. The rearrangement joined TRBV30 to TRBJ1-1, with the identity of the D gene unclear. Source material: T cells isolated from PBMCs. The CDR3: CAWSVLRYTEAFF. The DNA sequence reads TGTGCCTGGAGTGTACTAAGGTACACTGAAGCTTTCTTT.